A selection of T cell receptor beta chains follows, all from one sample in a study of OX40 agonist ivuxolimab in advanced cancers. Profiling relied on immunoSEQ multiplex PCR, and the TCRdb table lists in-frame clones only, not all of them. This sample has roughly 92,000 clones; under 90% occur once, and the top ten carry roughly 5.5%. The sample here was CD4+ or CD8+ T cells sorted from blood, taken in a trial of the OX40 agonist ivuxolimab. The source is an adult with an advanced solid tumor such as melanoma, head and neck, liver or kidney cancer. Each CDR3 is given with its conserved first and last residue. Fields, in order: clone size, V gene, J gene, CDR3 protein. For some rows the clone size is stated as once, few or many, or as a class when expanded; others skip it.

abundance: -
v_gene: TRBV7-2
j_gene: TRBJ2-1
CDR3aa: CASSLDSRWGGEQFF

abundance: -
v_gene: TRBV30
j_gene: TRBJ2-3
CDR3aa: CAWTPRPRDTQYF

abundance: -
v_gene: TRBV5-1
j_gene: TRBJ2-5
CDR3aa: CASSLHSEGTQYF

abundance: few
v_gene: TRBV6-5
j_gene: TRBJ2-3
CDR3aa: CASSYSTSGGATQYF

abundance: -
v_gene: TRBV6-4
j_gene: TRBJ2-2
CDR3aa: CASSDGIAGELFF

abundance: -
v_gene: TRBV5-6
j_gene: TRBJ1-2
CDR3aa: CASSLGLYGYTF

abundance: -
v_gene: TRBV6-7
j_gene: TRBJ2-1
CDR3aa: CASSRPGLGGNEQFF

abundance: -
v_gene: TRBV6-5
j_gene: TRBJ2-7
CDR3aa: CASRPPGTSGEQYF

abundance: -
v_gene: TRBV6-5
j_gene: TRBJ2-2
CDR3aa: CASSPTIEYSGELFF

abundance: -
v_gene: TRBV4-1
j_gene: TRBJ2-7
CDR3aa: CASSQDTGLAYEQYF

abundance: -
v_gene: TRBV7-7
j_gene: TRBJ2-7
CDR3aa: CASSLDTGGNEQYF

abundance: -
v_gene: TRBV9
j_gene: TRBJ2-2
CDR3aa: CASSVGGSGVTGELFF

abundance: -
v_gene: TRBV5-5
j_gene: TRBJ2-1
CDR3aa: CASSRPLDEQFF

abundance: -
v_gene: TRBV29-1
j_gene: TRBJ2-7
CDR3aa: CSAETGQSYEQYF

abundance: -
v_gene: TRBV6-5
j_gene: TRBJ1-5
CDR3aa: CASSTGTGDNQPQHF

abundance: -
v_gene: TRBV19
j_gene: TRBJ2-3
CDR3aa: CASSNRQGGDTQYF

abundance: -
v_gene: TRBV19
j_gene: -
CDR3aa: CASSIRSVGQGPYEQYF

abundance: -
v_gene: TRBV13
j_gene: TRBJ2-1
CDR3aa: CASKGQVYNEQFF

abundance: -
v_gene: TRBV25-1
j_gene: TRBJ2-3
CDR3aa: CASSEWSADTQYF

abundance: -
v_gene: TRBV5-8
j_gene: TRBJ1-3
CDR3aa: CASSWTPGQSGSGNTIYF

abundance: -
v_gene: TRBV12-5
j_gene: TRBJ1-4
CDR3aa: CASGLEDEKLFF

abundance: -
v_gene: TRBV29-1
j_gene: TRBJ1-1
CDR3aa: CSVGLGLPEAFF

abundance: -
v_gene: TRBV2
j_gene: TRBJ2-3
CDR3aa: CASAGTSRADTQYF

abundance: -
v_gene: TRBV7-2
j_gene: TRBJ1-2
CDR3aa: CASSPMPGKVYGYTF

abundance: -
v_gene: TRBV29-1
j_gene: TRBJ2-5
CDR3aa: CSVEVMFVFQETQYF

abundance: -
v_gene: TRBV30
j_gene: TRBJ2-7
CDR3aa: CAWSYRFSYEQYF

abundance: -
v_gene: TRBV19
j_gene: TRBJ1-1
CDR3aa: CASSIVRTGASEAFF

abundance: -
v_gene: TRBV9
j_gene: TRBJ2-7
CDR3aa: CASSVAPRGAYEQYF

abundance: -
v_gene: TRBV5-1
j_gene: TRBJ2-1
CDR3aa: CASSSGQGMREQFF

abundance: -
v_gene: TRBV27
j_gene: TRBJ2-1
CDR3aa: CASSPWGTSGNEQFF

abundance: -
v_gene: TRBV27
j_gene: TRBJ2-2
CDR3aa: CASRGARNTGELFF

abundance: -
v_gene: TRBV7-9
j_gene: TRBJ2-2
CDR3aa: CASSLVTGELFF

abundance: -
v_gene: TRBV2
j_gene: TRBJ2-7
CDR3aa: CASSEVASSDEQYF

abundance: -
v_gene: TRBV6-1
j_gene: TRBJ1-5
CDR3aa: CASSEALLTDGNQPQHF

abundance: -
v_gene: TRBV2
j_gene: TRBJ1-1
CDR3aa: CASSVTEAFF

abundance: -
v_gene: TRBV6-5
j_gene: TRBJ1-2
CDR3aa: CASSYSGTGGYGYTF

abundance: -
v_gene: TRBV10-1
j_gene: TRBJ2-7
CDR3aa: CASSESGRNHEQYF

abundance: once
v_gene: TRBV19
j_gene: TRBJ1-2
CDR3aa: CASSVTHRGSNYGYTF

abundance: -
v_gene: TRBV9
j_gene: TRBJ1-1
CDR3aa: CASSVDVGNTEAFF

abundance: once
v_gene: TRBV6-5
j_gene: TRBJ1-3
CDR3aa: CASLGSSGNTIYF

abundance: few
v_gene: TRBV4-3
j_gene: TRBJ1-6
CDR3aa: CASRADGYSPLHF